This T cell receptor (beta chain) was captured in a study of blood T cell repertoires in COVID-19. CDR3 length: 14 amino acids. CDR1 is SNHLY and CDR2 is FYNNEI in the germline V gene. V lost 5 bases, J lost 8 bases, and 8 bases stayed unmatched. In the original processing: Amplifying reference gene primers gave estimates of nucleated cell counts. Method: immunoSEQ multiplex PCR; TCRdb's copy keeps in-frame clones and lacks some. For V, J and clone size, that table is used; D and trimming come from the DNA. The sample consists of just over 150,000 clones, 65% to 90% of them appearing once. The sample comprised peripheral blood. The receptor comes from a woman aged 35 to 49 with COVID-19, enrolled during active disease. The genes are TRBV2 and TRBJ2-1; 8 nucleotides line up with TRBD1. The CDR3 protein is CASSQDRGGDEQFF. In DNA, the CDR3 is TGTGCCAGCAGTCAAGACAGGGGTGGTGATGAGCAGTTCTTC.